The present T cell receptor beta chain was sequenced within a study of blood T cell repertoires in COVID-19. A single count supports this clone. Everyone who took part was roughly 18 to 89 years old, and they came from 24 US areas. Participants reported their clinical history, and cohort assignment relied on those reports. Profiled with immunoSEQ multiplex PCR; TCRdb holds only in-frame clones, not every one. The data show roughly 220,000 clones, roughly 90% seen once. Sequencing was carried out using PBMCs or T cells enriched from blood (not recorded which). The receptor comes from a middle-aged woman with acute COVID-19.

The CDR3, as DNA: TGTGCCAGCAGTGAACAGGGGGCGGGAGGAAACACCATATATTTT. Translation gives CASSEQGAGGNTIYF. The chain uses TRBV2 and TRBJ1-3; TRBD1 matches 8 bases. The germline V gene has CDR1 SNHLY and CDR2 FYNNEI. The ends lost 2 bases at V and 4 bases at J; junction bases unmatched: 4. The CDR3 runs 15 residues.